The clone carrying this TCR beta chain was recorded a few times. Antigen: not known. This sample is drawn from a study of stem cell transplantation in POMP-related autoinflammatory disease. At the level of the study: Defective thymoproteasomes were hypothesized to impair CD8+ T-cell positive selection. Pre-transplant patients had naive-skewed CD4+ T cells and few CD8+ T cells.

Study results and caveats: A trend toward lower repertoire diversity and greater clonality appeared in every analyzed T-cell subset of PRAID patients. Patients with PRAID showed a restricted number of unique TRB V-J gene pairings.

Some clones are missing from TCRdb's copy, which holds only in-frame ones; the method was immunoSEQ multiplex PCR. Among 8,600 or so clones listed, roughly 92% were seen once. CDR3 length: 15 amino acids. Losses at the gene ends were 3 bases for V and 0 bases for J; bases not matched to a gene: 5. Germline V CDR1 and CDR2: SGDLS, YYNGEE. PRAID combined immunodeficiency and autoinflammation. The genes are TRBV9 and TRBJ1-1; TRBD1 agrees at 7 bases. The sequencing here drew on CD8+ T cells from PBMCs, taken before stem cell transplantation. The sequence was collected from a human donor with POMP-related autoinflammation and immune dysregulation (PRAID). CDR3: CASSAGQDMNTEAFF. The CDR3 bases are TGTGCCAGCAGCGCCGGACAGGACATGAACACTGAAGCTTTCTTT.